A single sample is the source of the 21 T cell receptor beta chains below, sequenced in a study of shared T cell receptors in the human thymus. Profiled with immunoSEQ multiplex PCR; TCRdb holds only in-frame clones, not every one. This sample has approximately 760,000 clones, with approximately 85% found just once. This same sample was also part of a study on human thymus T cells.

Sequencing input: thymocytes. The receptors stem from a girl less than two years old with a congenital heart defect.

This chain uses TRBV29-1 with TRBJ2-3; D is possibly TRBD1 (6 bases). The germline V and J ends were trimmed by 0 bases and 1 base, with 11 bases remaining between them. CDR1 is SQVTM, CDR2 ANQGSEA, per germline. The CDR3 loop spans 15 amino acids. CDR3 coding DNA: TGCAGCGTTGAAGATCACCCAGGGGGCACAGATACGCAGTATTTT. Protein sequence: CSVEDHPGGTDTQYF.

The chain couples TRBV27 to TRBJ2-4, with 8 bases fitting TRBD1. CDR1 and CDR2 from the germline V gene are MNHEY and SMNVEV (reference sequence). With 1 base clipped from V and 0 bases from J, the junction kept 8 bases outside the gene matches. The CDR3 length is 18 residues. The CDR3 sequence: CASSLLGGTGIAKNIQYF. As DNA, the CDR3 is TGTGCCAGCAGTTTATTGGGCGGGACAGGTATAGCCAAAAACATTCAGTACTTC.

The chain carries TRBV11-2 and TRBJ1-1; 8 bases match TRBD1. From germline, CDR1 is SGHAT and CDR2 FQNNGV. With V trimmed by 6 bases and J by 10 bases, 16 bases remained unmatched. The CDR3 runs to 15 residues. This chain's CDR3 is CASRKPGQARWGAFF. For the CDR3, the DNA is TGTGCCAGCAGGAAACCGGGACAGGCCCGATGGGGAGCTTTCTTT.

The chain combines TRBV30 with TRBJ1-4, with D uncertain. Trimming took 5 bases from V and 8 from J, leaving 27 bases between them. The CDR3 runs 17 residues. In germline, CDR1 is GTSNPN, CDR2 SVGIG (reference sequence). The CDR3 sequence: CAWGPGLMTASGEKLFF. In DNA, the CDR3 is TGTGCCTGGGGACCTGGTTTGATGACCGCCAGCGGCGAAAAACTGTTTTTT. Combining the CDR3 with reference TRBV30 and TRBJ1-4 gives the whole variable domain SQTIHQWPATLVQPVGSPLSLECTVEGTSNPNLYWYRQAAGRGLQLLFYSVGIGQISSEVPQNLSASRPQDRQFILSSKKLLLSDSGFYLCAWGPGLMTASGEKLFFGSGTQLSVL.

The rearrangement links TRBV5-1 to TRBJ2-2; tentatively, D is TRBD2 (6 bases). V dropped 4 bases and J dropped 5 bases, with 21 bases sitting between them. The germline CDR1 and CDR2 sequences are SGHRS and YFSETQ. The CDR3 has 17 residues. CDR3 coding DNA: TGCGCCAGCAGCCTCCCCCATTCGGAGGGGCGAACCGGGGAGCTGTTTTTT. Translation: CASSLPHSEGRTGELFF.

The J gene is TRBJ1-5, the V gene TRBV6-5, with TRBD1 matching over 8 bases. The V gene end was trimmed by 4 bases and the J gene end by 3 bases; junction bases not matched to a gene: 2. The CDR3 sequence is 14 residues long. Per germline, CDR1 MNHEY and CDR2 SVGAGI. The CDR3 spells CASSWTGYNQPQHF. DNA for the CDR3: TGTGCCAGCAGTTGGACAGGGTACAATCAGCCCCAGCATTTT.

This sequence joins TRBV7-3 and TRBJ2-1; no clear D. Trimming cost V 0 bases and J 6 bases, with 9 bases left between them. The germline V gene has CDR1 SGHTA and CDR2 FQGTGA. The length of the CDR3 is 14 residues. CDR3 loop: CASSLTGGGNEQFF. The CDR3 DNA is TGTGCCAGCAGCTTAACCGGTGGTGGCAATGAGCAGTTCTTC.

The rearrangement links TRBV6-6 to TRBJ1-4; D is possibly TRBD1 (5 bases). V was clipped by 6 bases and J by 4 bases, with 12 bases between them. Germline V gives CDR1 MNHNY, CDR2 SVGAGI (reference sequence). The CDR3 is made up of 14 amino acids. The CDR3, as DNA: TGTGCCAGCAGGCGGGACTTCATTAATGAAAAACTGTTTTTT. Translating it yields CASRRDFINEKLFF.

This clone was found once. The chain employs TRBV7-2 and TRBJ2-3; D call uncertain. Germline loops: CDR1 SGHTA, CDR2 FQGNSA. The CDR3 totals 12 residues. Trimming took 1 base from V and 5 from J, leaving 4 bases between them. CDR3 DNA: TGTGCCAGCAGCTTAGTCATAGATACGCAGTATTTT. Translation: CASSLVIDTQYF.

J is TRBJ1-1 and V is TRBV7-9, with 10 positions matching TRBD1. CDR1 is SEHNR, CDR2 FQNEAQ, per germline (reference sequence). With V trimmed by 5 bases and J by 5 bases, 14 bases remained unmatched. The CDR3 contains 17 residues. The CDR3 bases are TGTGCCAGCAGCCCCCGGTTGGGACAGGGGATCGGTACTGAAGCTTTCTTT. It specifies CASSPRLGQGIGTEAFF.

The rearrangement uses TRBV9 and TRBJ2-3; 8 bases align to TRBD1. The CDR3 is 17 amino acids. Germline V gene data show CDR1 as SGDLS and CDR2 as YYNGEE. The V and J ends lost 3 bases and 5 bases, in that order; junction bases with no gene match: 14. The CDR3, as DNA: TGTGCCAGCAGCGCCGGAGAACAGGGGGACTTTGGAGATACGCAGTATTTT. Its protein product is CASSAGEQGDFGDTQYF.

The CDR3 DNA reads as TGTGCCAGCAGTCAAACTACAGGGAGCTCCTACAATGAGCAGTTCTTC. This gives the protein CASSQTTGSSYNEQFF. This chain joins TRBV7-2 and TRBJ2-1; weak D call: TRBD1 (6 bases). V was pared by 6 bases and J by 0 bases, with 15 bases between. Looked up from germline, CDR1 is SGHTA and CDR2 is FQGNSA. This CDR3 is built from 16 residues.

The gene calls are TRBV7-2 and TRBJ1-2, with TRBD1 matching over 8 bases. With V trimmed by 3 bases and J by 2 bases, 2 bases remained unmatched. CDR1 is SGHTA, CDR2 FQGNSA, per germline. The CDR3 covers 14 residues. The CDR3 coding sequence is TGTGCCAGCAGCTTTAGGACAGGGAACTATGGCTACACCTTC. Protein sequence: CASSFRTGNYGYTF.

V gene TRBV4-1 combines with J gene TRBJ2-3; TRBD2 agrees at 10 bases. The CDR3 totals 16 residues. CDR1 and CDR2 (germline): MGHRA, YSYEKL. The junction had 6 bases not matched to a gene; V was cut back by 2 bases and J by 4 bases. Written as DNA, the CDR3 is TGCGCCAGCAGCCAAATGAGCGGGGGGGCGGCAGATACGCAGTATTTT. Translating it yields CASSQMSGGAADTQYF.

This chain connects TRBV5-1 to TRBJ2-1, with 8 bases fitting TRBD2. The J segment lost 8 bases and the V segment lost 3 bases, leaving 7 bases of the junction unmatched. CDR1 SGHRS and CDR2 YFSETQ come from the germline V gene. CDR3 length: 14 residues. The CDR3 nucleotides read TGCGCCAGCAGCTGGCTCGGGGGGGGCGATGAGCAGTTCTTC. Its translation: CASSWLGGGDEQFF. Together with reference TRBV5-1 and TRBJ2-1, the CDR3 gives the full variable domain: KAGVTQTPRYLIKTRGQQVTLSCSPISGHRSVSWYQQTPGQGLQFLFEYFSETQRNKGNFPGRFSGRQFSNSRSEMNVSTLELGDSALYLCASSWLGGGDEQFFGPGTRLTVL.

V is TRBV10-3 and J is TRBJ1-2; D might be TRBD1 (5 bases). Germline V lookup: CDR1 ENHRY, CDR2 SYGVKD. V was pared by 4 bases and J by 5 bases, with 14 bases between. The CDR3 loop spans 14 amino acids. CDR3 nucleotides: TGTGCCATCAGTGGCCATGACTCAGGGTATGGCTACACCTTC. This translates into CAISGHDSGYGYTF.

The chain combines TRBV4-1 with TRBJ1-1, with a weak D call TRBD1 (6 bases). Trimming pared 9 bases from V and 8 bases from J, leaving 19 bases between. The CDR3 has 13 amino acids. Germline V CDR1 and CDR2: MGHRA, YSYEKL. The CDR3 sequence: CASHRRGGVEAFF. The DNA of the CDR3 is TGCGCCAGTCATCGGAGAGGGGGGGTAGAAGCTTTCTTT.

This rearrangement joins TRBV7-2 to TRBJ1-6; D perhaps matches TRBD1 (6 bases). This CDR3 is built from 17 residues. Germline values: CDR1 SGHTA, CDR2 FQGNSA. V was cut by 5 bases and J by 0 bases, with 14 bases left in between. CDR3 sequence: CASSPNRRGSYNSPLHF. Written as DNA, the CDR3 is TGTGCCAGCAGCCCTAACCGCAGGGGCTCCTATAATTCACCCCTCCACTTT.

The V gene is TRBV6-1, the J gene TRBJ1-4; tentatively, D is TRBD1 (6 bases). V lost 4 bases to trimming and J lost 6 bases, with 12 bases between them. The CDR3 runs 14 residues. Per germline, CDR1 MNHNS and CDR2 SASEGT. Here the CDR3 reads CASSVGTLDEKLFF. CDR3 nucleotide sequence: TGTGCCAGCAGTGTGGGGACACTAGATGAAAAACTGTTTTTT.

This sequence joins TRBV5-4 and TRBJ2-3, with D unclear. V dropped 2 bases and J dropped 2 bases, with 15 bases sitting between them. The V gene's germline CDR1 is SGHNT and CDR2 YYREEE (reference sequence). CDR3 length: 16 amino acids. The CDR3, as DNA: TGTGCCAGCAGCTTAGGAGTAGCCCACCTCACAGATACGCAGTATTTT. It yields the protein CASSLGVAHLTDTQYF.

This clone appeared a single time. V usage is TRBV6-1 and J usage is TRBJ2-7; TRBD1 might be the D (6 bases). The CDR3 extends over 16 amino acids. V lost 1 base, J lost 3 bases, and 16 bases lay in between. Germline lookup yields CDR1 MNHNS and CDR2 SASEGT. The DNA for the CDR3 is TGTGCCAGCAGTGAAGGGAAGCGCCCCAGGGGCTACGAGCAGTACTTC. It specifies CASSEGKRPRGYEQYF.